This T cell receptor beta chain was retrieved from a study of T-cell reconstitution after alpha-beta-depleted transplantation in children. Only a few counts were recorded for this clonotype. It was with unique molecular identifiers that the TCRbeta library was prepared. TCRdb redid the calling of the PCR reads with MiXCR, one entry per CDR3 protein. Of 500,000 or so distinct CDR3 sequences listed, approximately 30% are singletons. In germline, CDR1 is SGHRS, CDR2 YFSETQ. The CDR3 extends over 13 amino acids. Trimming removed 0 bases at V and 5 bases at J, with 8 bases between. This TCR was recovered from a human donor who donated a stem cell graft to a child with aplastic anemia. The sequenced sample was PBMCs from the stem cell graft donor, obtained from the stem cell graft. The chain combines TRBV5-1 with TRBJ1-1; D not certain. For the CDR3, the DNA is TGCGCCAGCAGCTTGGGGGGATGGACTGAAGCTTTCTTT. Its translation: CASSLGGWTEAFF.